The T cell receptor (beta chain) described here comes from a study of cytomegalovirus exposure and HLA in healthy donors. Findings and caveats of the study: Earlier analysis found most TCR beta V segments productive about 90% or about 30% of the time.

This PCR relied on a set of 60 Vbeta primers and 13 Jbeta primers. Assay: immunoSEQ multiplex PCR; the TCRdb copy retains only in-frame clones and omits some. The profile shows approximately 160,000 clones, roughly 84% of them singletons. Turning to this clone: Its specificity is unknown.

The CDR3 totals 16 residues. Trimming stripped 0 bases from V and 1 base from J, with 15 bases between. Germline CDR1 reads GTSNPN; CDR2 reads SVGIG (reference sequence). Source material: PBMCs. The chain couples TRBV30 to TRBJ1-1; a possible D gene is TRBD1 (6 bases). The origin of this receptor is a boy aged 2-9 years in good health and CMV-seronegative. The CDR3 DNA follows: TGTGCCTGGAGTGTACTAGGGGGACAAAAGAACACTGAAGCTTTCTTT. Protein sequence: CAWSVLGGQKNTEAFF.